This TCR beta chain was sequenced for a study of blood T cell repertoires in COVID-19. Original processing notes: Cell counts per sample came from amplifying reference gene primers. TCRdb's copy holds only in-frame clones and misses some; the assay was immunoSEQ multiplex PCR. The DNA was the basis for D and trimming; V, J and clone size are from that table. This table holds approximately 85,000 clones, 90% found once. Germline-derived CDR1 and CDR2 are GTSNPN and SVGIG (reference sequence). The ends were cut back, 3 bases at V and 3 bases at J, with 14 bases in the middle. The CDR3 sequence is 14 residues long.

The receptor was isolated from a woman older than 75 with active or convalescent COVID-19. The V call is TRBV30, the J call TRBJ1-1, with D possibly TRBD1 on 6 matching bases. Specimen: peripheral blood. The CDR3 DNA reads TGTGCCTGGAGGGGAAAATGGACAGACACTGAAGCTTTCTTT. Translating gives CAWRGKWTDTEAFF.